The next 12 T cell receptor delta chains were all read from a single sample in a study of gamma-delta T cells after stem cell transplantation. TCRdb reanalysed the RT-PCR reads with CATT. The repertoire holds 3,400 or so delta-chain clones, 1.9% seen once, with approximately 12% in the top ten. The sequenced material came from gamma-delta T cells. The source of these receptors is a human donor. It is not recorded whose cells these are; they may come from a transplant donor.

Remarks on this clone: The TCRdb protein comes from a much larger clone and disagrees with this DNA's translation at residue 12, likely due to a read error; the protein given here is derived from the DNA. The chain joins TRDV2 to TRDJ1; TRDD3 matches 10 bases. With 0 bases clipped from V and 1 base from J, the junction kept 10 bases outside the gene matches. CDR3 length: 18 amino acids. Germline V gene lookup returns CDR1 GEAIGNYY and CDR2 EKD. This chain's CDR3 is CACDTLDGGYIGTDKLIF. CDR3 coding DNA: TGTGCCTGTGACACCTTAGATGGGGGATACATCGGCACCGATAAACTCATCTTT.

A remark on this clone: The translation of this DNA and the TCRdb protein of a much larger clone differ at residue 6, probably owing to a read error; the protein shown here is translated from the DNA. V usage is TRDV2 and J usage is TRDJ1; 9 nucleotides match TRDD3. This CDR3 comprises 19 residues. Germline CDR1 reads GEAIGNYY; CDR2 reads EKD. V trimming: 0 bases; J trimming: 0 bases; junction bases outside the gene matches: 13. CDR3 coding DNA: TGTGCCTGTGACACCACGAGTACTGGGGGACATAAGTACACCGATAAACTCATCTTT. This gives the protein CACDTTSTGGHKYTDKLIF.

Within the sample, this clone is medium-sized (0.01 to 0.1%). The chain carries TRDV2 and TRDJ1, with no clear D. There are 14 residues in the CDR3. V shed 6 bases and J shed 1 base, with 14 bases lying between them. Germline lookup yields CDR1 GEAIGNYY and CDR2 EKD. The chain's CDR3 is CACLQVGSTDKLIF. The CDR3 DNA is TGTGCCTGTCTCCAGGTTGGGTCCACCGATAAACTCATCTTT.

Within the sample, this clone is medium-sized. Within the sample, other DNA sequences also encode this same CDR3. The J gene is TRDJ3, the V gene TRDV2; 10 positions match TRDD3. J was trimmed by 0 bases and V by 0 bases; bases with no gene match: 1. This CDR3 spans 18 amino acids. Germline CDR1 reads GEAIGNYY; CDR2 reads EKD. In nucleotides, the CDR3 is TGTGCCTGTGACACCGGGGGATACGGCTCCTGGGACACCCGACAGATGTTTTTC. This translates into CACDTGGYGSWDTRQMFF.

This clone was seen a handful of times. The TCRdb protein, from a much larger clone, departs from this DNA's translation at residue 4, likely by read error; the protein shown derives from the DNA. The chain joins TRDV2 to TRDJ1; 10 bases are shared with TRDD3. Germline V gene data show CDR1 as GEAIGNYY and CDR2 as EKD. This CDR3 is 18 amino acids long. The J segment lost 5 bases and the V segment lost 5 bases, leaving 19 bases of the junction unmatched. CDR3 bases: TGTGCCTGTGGCAGAGTCCCTACTGGGGGATTTGACTTGGATAAACTCATCTTT. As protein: CACGRVPTGGFDLDKLIF.

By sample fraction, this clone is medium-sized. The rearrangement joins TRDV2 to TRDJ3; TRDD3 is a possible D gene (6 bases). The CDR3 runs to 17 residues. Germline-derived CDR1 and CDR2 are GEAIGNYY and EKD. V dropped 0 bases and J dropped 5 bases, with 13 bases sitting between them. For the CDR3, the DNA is TGTGCCTGTGACACCAGCTGGGGTAAAGGGGACACCCGACAGATGTTTTTC. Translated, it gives CACDTSWGKGDTRQMFF.

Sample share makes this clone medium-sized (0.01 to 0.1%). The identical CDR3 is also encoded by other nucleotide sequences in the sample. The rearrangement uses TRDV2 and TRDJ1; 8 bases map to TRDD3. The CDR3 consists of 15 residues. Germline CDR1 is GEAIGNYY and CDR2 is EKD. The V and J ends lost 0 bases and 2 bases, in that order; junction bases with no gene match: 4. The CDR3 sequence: CACDTLGEPTDKLIF. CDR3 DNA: TGTGCCTGTGACACCCTGGGGGAACCGACCGATAAACTCATCTTT.

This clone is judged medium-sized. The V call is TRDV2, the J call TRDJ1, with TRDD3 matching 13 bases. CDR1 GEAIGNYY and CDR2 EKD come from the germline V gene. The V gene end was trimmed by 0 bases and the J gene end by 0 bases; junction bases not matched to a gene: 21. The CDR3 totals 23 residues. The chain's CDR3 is CACDTPFSLGDTISSLDTDKLIF. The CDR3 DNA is TGTGCCTGTGACACCCCCTTTTCACTGGGGGATACGATATCCTCATTGGACACCGATAAACTCATCTTT.

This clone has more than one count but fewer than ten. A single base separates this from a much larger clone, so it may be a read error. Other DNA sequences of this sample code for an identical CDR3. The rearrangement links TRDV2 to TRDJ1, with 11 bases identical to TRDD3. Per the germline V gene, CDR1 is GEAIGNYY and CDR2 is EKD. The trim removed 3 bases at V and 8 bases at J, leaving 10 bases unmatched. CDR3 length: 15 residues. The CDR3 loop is CACDALLGDTRKLIF. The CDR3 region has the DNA TGTGCCTGTGACGCCTTGCTGGGGGATACCCGGAAACTCATCTTT.

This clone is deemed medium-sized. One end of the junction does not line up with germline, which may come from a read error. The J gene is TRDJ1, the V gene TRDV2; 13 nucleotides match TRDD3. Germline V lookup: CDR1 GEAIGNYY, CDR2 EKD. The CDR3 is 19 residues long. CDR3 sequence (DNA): TGTGCCTGTGACACTTTATCACTGGGGGATACGGTGGACACCGATAAACCCATCTTT. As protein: CACDTLSLGDTVDTDKPIF.

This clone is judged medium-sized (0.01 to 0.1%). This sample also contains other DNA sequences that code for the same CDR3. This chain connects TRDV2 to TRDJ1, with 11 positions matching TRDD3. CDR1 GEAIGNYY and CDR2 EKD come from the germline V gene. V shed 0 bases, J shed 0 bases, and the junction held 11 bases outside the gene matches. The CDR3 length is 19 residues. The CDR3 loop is CACDTLTGYWGIDTDKLIF. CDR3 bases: TGTGCCTGTGACACCCTGACTGGGTACTGGGGGATAGACACCGATAAACTCATCTTT.

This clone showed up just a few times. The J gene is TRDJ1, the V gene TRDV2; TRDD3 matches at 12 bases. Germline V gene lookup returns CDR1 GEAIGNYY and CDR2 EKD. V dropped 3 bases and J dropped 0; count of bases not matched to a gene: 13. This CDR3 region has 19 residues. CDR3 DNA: TGTGCCTGTGACGCCTTACTGGGGGATACCCTCCCACACACCGATAAACTCATCTTT. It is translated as CACDALLGDTLPHTDKLIF.